The 10 T cell receptor beta chains listed next were all sequenced from one sample in a study of shared clonotypes between healthy human individuals. Some clones are missing from TCRdb's copy, which holds only in-frame ones; the method was immunoSEQ multiplex PCR. This table has 550,000 to 850,000 clones, under 80% appearing once. The sample comprised memory CD4+ T cells sorted from blood. Described subset: CD45RA-negative fraction. All receptors derive from a woman aged 25-40 years in good health.

This clone was detected once. The rearrangement links TRBV29-1 to TRBJ1-1, with TRBD1 matching 9 bases. The germline V gene has CDR1 SQVTM and CDR2 ANQGSEA. V lost 6 bases, J lost 7 bases, and 15 bases stayed unmatched. CDR3 length: 15 residues. CDR3 sequence: CSVLPGQGEGVEAFF. CDR3 in DNA: TGCAGCGTCTTACCGGGACAGGGAGAAGGTGTTGAAGCTTTCTTT.

CDR3 in DNA: TGTGCCAGCAGGATGGGGACAGACTATGGCTACACCTTC. This sequence encodes CASRMGTDYGYTF. The rearrangement links TRBV28 to TRBJ1-2, with 7 bases that match TRBD1. V dropped 6 bases and J dropped 3; count of bases not matched to a gene: 4. The CDR3 length is 13 residues. Germline-derived CDR1 and CDR2 are MDHEN and SYDVKM.

The rearrangement uses TRBV19 and TRBJ2-1; D gene unclear. V lost 1 base and J 11 bases, leaving 6 bases between the germline ends. This CDR3 has 11 residues. Germline loops: CDR1 LNHDA, CDR2 SQIVND (reference sequence). For the CDR3, the DNA is TGTGCCAGTAGTATAGGAGGACAGCAGTTCTTC. Translation gives CASSIGGQQFF.

The chain recombines TRBV10-3 with TRBJ2-7; possibly TRBD2 for D (6 bases). V was clipped by 0 bases and J by 7 bases, with 7 bases between them. The germline gives CDR1 ENHRY, CDR2 SYGVKD. The CDR3 has 12 residues. The CDR3 nucleotides are TGTGCCATCAGTGAGTCGGAGGGAGAGCAGTACTTC. It is translated as CAISESEGEQYF.

The J gene is TRBJ1-2, the V gene TRBV19, with 11 bases that match TRBD1. CDR3 length equals 14 residues. Trimming cost V 9 bases and J 7 bases; bases outside gene matches: 10. Germline lookup yields CDR1 LNHDA and CDR2 SQIVND (reference sequence). The CDR3 loop reads CASLPGQGAVGYTF. The CDR3, as DNA: TGTGCCAGCCTTCCTGGACAGGGGGCTGTTGGCTACACCTTC.

The CDR3 sequence is CSAHGSVGADTQYF. The CDR3 region has the DNA TGCAGCGCCCACGGGAGCGTGGGGGCAGATACGCAGTATTTT. The chain joins TRBV29-1 to TRBJ2-3; D may be TRBD2 (6 bases). The V gene lost 7 bases and the J gene lost 4 bases, with 18 bases spanning the gap. CDR1 is SQVTM, CDR2 ANQGSEA, per germline. CDR3 length equals 14 residues.

V usage is TRBV25-1 and J usage is TRBJ1-4, with 7 bases matching TRBD1. The CDR3 extends over 13 amino acids. With V trimmed by 1 base and J by 11 bases, 4 bases remained unmatched. CDR1 MGHDK and CDR2 SYGVNS come from the germline V gene. The CDR3 region is CASSESGTDKLFF. The CDR3 DNA sequence: TGTGCCAGCAGTGAATCAGGGACAGACAAACTGTTTTTT.

The chain carries TRBV28 and TRBJ2-1, with D possibly being TRBD1 or TRBD2 (6 bases each). The V and J ends lost 6 bases and 6 bases respectively, with 21 bases between them. Germline-derived CDR1 and CDR2 are MDHEN and SYDVKM. The CDR3 loop spans 16 amino acids. CDR3 protein: CASRPRGAAGSNEQFF. The CDR3, as DNA: TGTGCCAGCAGACCTAGGGGGGCGGCGGGAAGCAATGAGCAGTTCTTC.

In this sample, this clone turned up a few times. The rearrangement uses TRBV6-5 and TRBJ1-2, with D hard to call. V lost 2 bases to trimming and J lost 1 base, with 5 bases between them. The CDR3 runs to 13 residues. The germline CDR1 and CDR2 sequences are MNHEY and SVGAGI. The CDR3 sequence is CASSYMDNYGYTF. The CDR3 DNA sequence: TGTGCCAGCAGTTACATGGATAACTATGGCTACACCTTC.

V is TRBV29-1 and J is TRBJ2-1; no clear D gene. The length of the CDR3 is 12 residues. V lost 5 bases, J lost 7 bases, and 12 bases lay in between. Germline V gene data show CDR1 as SQVTM and CDR2 as ANQGSEA. The chain's CDR3 is CSVRSMGNEQFF. Written as DNA, the CDR3 is TGCAGCGTTAGGTCTATGGGAAATGAGCAGTTCTTC.